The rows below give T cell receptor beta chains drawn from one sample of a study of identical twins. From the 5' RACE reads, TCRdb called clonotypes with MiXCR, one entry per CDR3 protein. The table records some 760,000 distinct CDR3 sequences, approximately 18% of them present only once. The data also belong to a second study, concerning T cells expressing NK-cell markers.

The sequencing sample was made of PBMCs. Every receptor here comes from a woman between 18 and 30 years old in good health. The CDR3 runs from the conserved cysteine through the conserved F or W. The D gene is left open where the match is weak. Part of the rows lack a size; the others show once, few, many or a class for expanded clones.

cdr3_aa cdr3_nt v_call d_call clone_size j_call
CASSSLGGMEQLF TGTGCCAGCAGTTCCCTCGGGGGCATGGAGCAGCTCTTC TRBV6-5 NA once TRBJ2-1
CASSLVRTSHYNEQFF TGCGCCAGCAGCTTGGTGCGGACTAGCCACTACAATGAGCAGTTCTTC TRBV5-1 TRBD2 few TRBJ2-1
CSAEGWGTDTQYF TGCAGCGCCGAGGGTTGGGGCACAGATACGCAGTATTTT TRBV29-1 NA many TRBJ2-3
CASSPPGGTGGEQFF TGTGCCAGCTCACCACCGGGTGGGACAGGGGGCGAGCAGTTCTTC TRBV18 TRBD1 NA TRBJ2-1
CASSLREGYTEAFF TGTGCCAGCAGCTTACGAGAGGGGTACACTGAAGCTTTCTTT TRBV7-8 NA NA TRBJ1-1
CASSKQRGASYEQYF TGTGCCAGCAGCAAACAGCGGGGGGCCTCCTACGAGCAGTACTTC TRBV7-9 TRBD2 NA TRBJ2-7
CASSLSTDRQTQYF TGCGCCAGCAGCTTGAGCACCGACAGACAGACCCAGTACTTC TRBV5-1 NA NA TRBJ2-5
CSGSGGYQETQYF TGCAGCGGTAGCGGGGGGTACCAAGAGACCCAGTACTTC TRBV20-1 TRBD2 NA TRBJ2-5
CAIRASRLQETQYF TGTGCCATCAGGGCTTCGCGGCTTCAAGAGACCCAGTACTTC TRBV10-3 NA many TRBJ2-5
CASSLRPEGYEQYF TGTGCCAGCAGCCTCCGACCCGAGGGATACGAGCAGTACTTC TRBV3-1 NA NA TRBJ2-7
CASSHPERDSHEQYF TGTGCCAGCAGCCACCCGGAGAGGGATTCCCACGAGCAGTACTTC TRBV6-1 NA NA TRBJ2-7
CATSGRQETQYF TGTGCCACCAGCGGGCGTCAAGAGACCCAGTACTTC TRBV15 NA NA TRBJ2-5
CASSPLHFTGGYEQYF TGTGCCAGCAGTCCTCTCCACTTCACTGGGGGCTACGAGCAGTACTTC TRBV12-3/TRBV12-4 NA NA TRBJ2-7
CASRGDITEAFF TGTGCCAGCAGAGGGGACATCACTGAAGCTTTCTTT TRBV2 NA NA TRBJ1-1
CSVSGREGYEQYF TGCAGTGTCTCCGGGAGGGAGGGCTACGAGCAGTACTTC TRBV20-1 TRBD2 few TRBJ2-7
CSASSGGGNSGYTF TGCAGTGCTAGTTCTGGGGGAGGTAATTCTGGCTACACCTTC TRBV20-1 NA few TRBJ1-2
CASSAGLFGADTQYF TGTGCCAGCAGCGCGGGACTATTTGGTGCAGATACGCAGTATTTT TRBV6-2/TRBV6-3 TRBD2 NA TRBJ2-3
CASRDTGTSGIYEQYF TGTGCCAGCAGAGACACCGGGACTAGCGGGATATACGAGCAGTACTTC TRBV5-5 TRBD2 NA TRBJ2-7